This TCR beta chain was profiled in a study of T cells in Graves' hyperthyroidism and ophthalmopathy (dated 2019 in TCRdb). Looking at the study overall: Peripheral blood samples were taken at the time of initial diagnosis, prior to any treatment. A discovery cohort of about 95 patients, approximately 45 with Graves' ophthalmopathy and 55 to 60 with stable Graves' hyperthyroidism, was used to find distinguishing TCR V-J signatures. The 95 to 100 discovery patients were randomly divided into training and test sets at a 7:3 ratio. After sampling, hyperthyroidism patients received methimazole starting at 30 mg daily, and ophthalmopathy patients received high-dose intravenous methylprednisolone. An independent validation cohort of around 19 hyperthyroidism patients and approximately 16 patients who later progressed to ophthalmopathy tested prospective prediction of ophthalmopathy. Thyroid tissue and blood T-cell repertoires from about six Graves' hyperthyroidism patients were also compared in the study. According to the paper, TCR Vbeta CDR3 sequencing was carried out on approximately 140 peripheral blood samples, which came from under 50 ophthalmopathy, around 74 hyperthyroidism and some 17 progressor patients.

The TCR beta CDR3 regions were amplified from the RNA transcripts. For the first round of RT-PCR on the TCR CDR3, the HTBI primer set was used together with the Qiagen OneStep RT-PCR kit. Libraries were constructed in a second round of multiplex PCR, after which size selection and purification were carried out. Sequencing of the libraries was done on an Illumina HiSeq2000 using paired-end 100 bp reads. The study's own analysis went as follows. SOAPnuke was used to process the raw data, removing reads that contained adapters or uncalled bases, had a mean Phred below 15, or lacked an exact match to the constant primer or identifier. High-quality paired reads were merged with COPE v1.2.5, and unique nucleotide sequences were defined as clonotypes. MiTCR v1.1 was used to align the clonotypes against IMGT TRBV, TRBD and TRBJ reference segments. Analysis was restricted to V-J combinations with a frequency above 0.0001, which covered roughly 99% of repertoires. A TCS score was defined as the ratio between F50 (clonal expansion) and ExV (chaos), using BLOSUM62-based TCRdist between CDR3 peptides within each V-J. Welch's t-statistics and random forest reduced roughly 500 V-J features to 10 to 15, which were used in a naive Bayes classifier (R e1071). TCRdb itself trimmed the public reads at Q25 with fastp, ran MiXCR and retained productive beta chains. Identical CDR3 protein sequences are pooled into one entry, listed with their most common genes and DNA. These V and J calls derive from TCRdb rather than the authors' analysis. A total of 300,000 to 450,000 distinct CDR3 sequences appear in this sample, around 18% of them only once. The ten top clones hold about 14% of the sample.

A distance of 12 bases separates the germline ends of V and J, which lose 3 bases and 5 bases respectively. CDR1 is given as SGHTA and CDR2 as FQGTGA, both from the germline V gene. Measured from the cysteine to the phenylalanine, the CDR3 is 14 residues long. Only the CDR3 DNA stays, 42 bases, in frame from base 1. Ophthalmopathy patients had moderately to severely active disease, with a Clinical Activity Score of 3 or more, a NOSPECS grade of 4 or more, and a disease duration of less than 3 months. Any patient with an uncontrolled infection, another autoimmune disease, pregnancy or lactation was excluded. Diagnoses relied on clinical symptoms, serum thyroxine and TRAb, thyroid ultrasound and orbital computed tomography. PBMCs were isolated from 10 ml of fresh peripheral blood by Ficoll-Paque density gradient centrifugation. Total RNA was extracted with Trizol reagent, and quality was checked on an Agilent 2100 Bioanalyzer.

In this sample, this clonotype turned up many times. The antigen it recognizes is unknown. It has no much larger one-base neighbor in the sample; base qualities were not kept. What the research found in general, with its limitations: A 13 V-J signature model separated ophthalmopathy from stable hyperthyroidism, with around 88% sensitivity and roughly 81% specificity in cross-validation and 80%/75% in testing. Sample size was not statistically predetermined, and investigators were not blinded to group allocation. In validation, the model predicted progression to ophthalmopathy a median of around six months before onset, with over 60% sensitivity and just under 75% specificity. Most expanded thyroid clonotypes (frequency above 0.001) were also detected in blood, suggesting blood repertoires may reflect thyroid immune responses.

The sequencing input was blood. This clonotype originated in a woman aged 40 to 55 with Graves' ophthalmopathy. The sequence is built from TRBV7-3 and TRBJ2-3; the D segment could be TRBD2, given 5 matching bases. The CDR3 loop reads CASSLGRSGDTQYF. The DNA reads TGTGCCAGCAGCTTGGGCAGGAGCGGAGATACGCAGTATTTT. Supplemented by the reference TRBV7-3 and TRBJ2-3 proteins around the CDR3, the complete variable domain is GAGVSQTPSNKVTEKGKYVELRCDPISGHTALYWYRQSLGQGPEFLIYFQGTGAADDSGLPNDRFFAVRPEGSVSTLKIQRTERGDSAVYLCASSLGRSGDTQYFGPGTRLTVL.